A selection of T cell receptor beta chains follows, all from one sample in a study of glioma-infiltrating T cells. TCRdb re-analysed the multiplex PCR reads in MiXCR, keeping a single row per CDR3 protein. The sample consists of roughly 100,000 distinct CDR3 sequences, approximately 40% of them appearing once. The sequencing input was glioma tissue, nonneoplastic brain tissue, or PBMCs (not recorded which). These receptors originate from a human donor with low-grade glioma or glioblastoma, undergoing nonglioma brain surgery, or in good health (not recorded which). Both conserved end residues are part of each CDR3. D genes are given only for firm matches. A clone size is listed for some rows: how often the clone was seen (once, few, many), or a class if it is expanded.

J	V	size	D	CDR3	DNA
TRBJ2-5	TRBV6-6	.	.	CASANPPGIIVNTQYF	TGTGCCAGCGCCAACCCGCCAGGGATAATCGTAAATACCCAGTACTTC
TRBJ2-3	TRBV7-3	.	.	CSSSPILGNPAYF	TGTTCCAGCAGCCCGATCCTGGGTAACCCGGCGTATTTT
TRBJ2-7	TRBV20-1	.	TRBD2	CSAPGLGVEQYF	TGCAGTGCCCCCGGACTAGGGGTCGAGCAGTACTTC
TRBJ2-7	TRBV2	.	.	CASSETRYGQYF	TGCGCCAGCAGTGAAACTCGCTACGGGCAGTACTTC
TRBJ2-3	TRBV27	.	TRBD1	CASSTAGTGTGTQCF	TGTGCCAGCAGTACGGCCGGGACAGGGACAGGTACGCAGTGTTTT
TRBJ2-2	TRBV10-3	.	TRBD1	CAISRQGSGELFF	TGTGCCATCAGCAGACAGGGATCCGGGGAGCTGTTTTTT
TRBJ2-7	TRBV27	.	.	CASSPRGPSHEQYF	TGTGCCAGCAGCCCGAGGGGTCCCTCCCACGAGCAGTACTTC
TRBJ2-3	TRBV6-2/TRBV6-3	.	TRBD2	CASTRLAGDRSTDTQYF	TGTGCCAGCACACGACTAGCGGGGGACAGAAGCACAGATACGCAGTATTTT
TRBJ2-1	TRBV7-8	many	TRBD1	CASKGQGENEQFF	TGTGCCAGCAAGGGACAGGGTGAAAATGAGCAGTTCTTC
TRBJ1-2	TRBV4-3	many	TRBD1	CASSQRPTGARGYTF	TGCGCCAGCAGCCAACGCCCAACAGGGGCTAGGGGCTACACCTTC
TRBJ1-2	TRBV4-3	once	.	CASSQEGGYNEQFFGTGGYTF	.
TRBJ2-1	TRBV5-1	.	TRBD2	CASSLRTSGYYNKRFF	TGCGCCAGCAGCTTAAGGACTAGCGGGTATTACAATAAGCGGTTCTTC
TRBJ2-7	TRBV29-1	.	.	CSAVEPLGITYEQYF	TGCAGCGCCGTTGAACCTCTCGGGATTACCTACGAGCAGTACTTC
TRBJ2-7	TRBV7-2	many	.	CASSSSDWREQYF	TGTGCCAGCAGCTCCTCGGACTGGCGCGAGCAGTACTTC
TRBJ2-2	TRBV12-5	many	TRBD1	CASGLTGGTGELFF	TGTGCTAGTGGTTTGACAGGGGGGACCGGGGAGCTGTTTTTT
TRBJ2-4	TRBV7-2	many	.	CASSLGDSGNIQYF	TGTGCCAGCAGCTTAGGGGATAGCGGAAACATTCAGTACTTC
TRBJ2-5	TRBV10-3	many	.	CAISPTSQETQYF	TGTGCCATCAGCCCGACAAGTCAAGAGACCCAGTACTTC
TRBJ2-7	TRBV6-5	.	.	CASRTGSGSYEQYF	TGTGCCAGCCGGACCGGGTCCGGATCCTACGAGCAGTACTTC
TRBJ2-5	TRBV27	many	.	CASSLQGIFETQYF	TGTGCCAGCAGTTTACAGGGGATTTTCGAGACCCAGTACTTC
TRBJ2-1	TRBV6-5	many	TRBD2	CASSYSASGSSEQFF	TGTGCCAGCAGTTACTCGGCTAGCGGGAGTAGTGAGCAGTTCTTC
TRBJ2-3	TRBV19	many	.	CASSIWGRADTQYF	TGTGCCAGTAGTATATGGGGCAGGGCTGATACGCAGTATTTT
TRBJ2-1	TRBV18	few	TRBD2	CASSLSRAGGGSEQFF	TGTGCCAGCTCCTTATCTAGAGCGGGAGGAGGCTCGGAGCAGTTCTTC
TRBJ2-1	TRBV11-2	once	TRBD2	CASSSLAGIDEQFF	TGTGCCAGCAGCTCCTTAGCGGGGATTGATGAGCAGTTCTTC
TRBJ2-1	TRBV14	.	TRBD1	CASSPGQGIFYEQFF	TGTGCCAGCAGCCCGGGACAGGGGATATTCTATGAGCAGTTCTTC
TRBJ2-7	TRBV11-2	many	.	CASSWTGPEYEQYF	TGTGCCAGCAGCTGGACCGGGCCAGAGTACGAGCAGTACTTC
TRBJ2-7	TRBV12-3/TRBV12-4	.	.	CASSSDRSYEQYF	TGTGCCAGCAGTTCTGACAGGTCCTACGAGCAGTACTTC
TRBJ1-1	TRBV18	.	TRBD1	CASSPRQGLNTGAFF	TGTGCCAGCTCACCTCGACAGGGTCTGAACACTGGAGCTTTCTTT
TRBJ1-1	TRBV5-1	many	.	CASSERTANTEAFF	TGCGCCAGCAGCGAAAGGACAGCGAACACTGAAGCTTTCTTT
TRBJ2-7	TRBV6-1	many	TRBD2	CASSENTISGAAYEQYF	TGTGCCAGCAGTGAAAACACCATTAGCGGGGCGGCCTACGAGCAGTACTTC
TRBJ2-7	TRBV24-1	many	.	CATSLRGISGIYEQYF	TGTGCCACCAGTCTCAGGGGTATTAGCGGAATCTACGAGCAGTACTTC
TRBJ2-5	TRBV7-9	.	.	CASEAGLVRETRYF	TGTGCCAGCGAGGCGGGACTTGTACGAGAGACCCGGTACTTC
TRBJ2-1	TRBV19	many	.	CASSIELKVTEQFF	TGTGCCAGTAGTATAGAGTTGAAGGTAACTGAGCAGTTCTTC
TRBJ2-7	TRBV2	many	.	CASSISPGNEQYF	TGTGCCAGCAGTATTTCCCCGGGGAACGAGCAGTACTTC
TRBJ2-1	TRBV6-2/TRBV6-3	many	TRBD2	CASTTEKAGGSYNEQFF	TGTGCCAGCACCACGGAAAAAGCGGGAGGGTCCTACAATGAGCAGTTCTTC
TRBJ2-1	TRBV6-5	.	.	CASRGLYEQFF	TGTGCCAGCAGAGGACTCTATGAGCAGTTCTTC
TRBJ1-1	TRBV19	many	.	CASSIGGPNEAFF	TGTGCCAGTAGTATAGGCGGACCGAATGAAGCTTTCTTT
TRBJ2-5	TRBV28	.	TRBD1	CASSLADRGETQYF	TGTGCCAGCAGTTTGGCCGACAGGGGCGAGACCCAGTACTTC
TRBJ1-4	TRBV6-1	many	.	CASSSGLSNEKLFF	TGTGCCAGCAGCTCCGGTCTGTCTAATGAAAAACTGTTTTTT
TRBJ2-6	TRBV19	many	TRBD1	CASCTGVGANVLTF	TGTGCCAGTTGCACAGGGGTCGGGGCCAACGTCCTGACTTTC
TRBJ2-3	TRBV9	many	.	CASSVAPGVADTQYF	TGTGCCAGCAGCGTAGCTCCAGGGGTGGCAGATACGCAGTATTTT
TRBJ2-6	TRBV29-1	.	TRBD1	CSARTGISSGANVLTF	TGCAGCGCCAGGACAGGGATTTCCTCTGGGGCCAACGTCCTGACTTTC
TRBJ1-2	TRBV28	once	.	CASILIAGSGGYAF	TGTGCCAGCATTTTAATCGCCGGGTCGGGAGGCTACGCCTTC
TRBJ1-2	TRBV28	.	TRBD1	CASSFTRDRSYGYTF	TGTGCCAGCAGTTTCACAAGGGACAGGAGCTATGGCTACACCTTC
TRBJ2-7	TRBV6-2/TRBV6-3	many	TRBD1	CASSYLATGVNEQYF	TGTGCCAGCAGTTACTTGGCGACAGGGGTCAACGAGCAGTACTTC
TRBJ2-5	TRBV18	many	TRBD1	CASSPDRGPWETQYF	TGTGCCAGCTCACCTGACAGGGGTCCATGGGAGACCCAGTACTTC